These 16 T cell receptor beta chains originate from one sample sequenced in a study of blood T cell repertoires in COVID-19. TCRdb's table, derived via immunoSEQ multiplex PCR, lists solely in-frame clones and lacks some. The sample records about 270,000 clones, under 95% being singletons. Material for sequencing was PBMCs or T cells enriched from blood (not recorded which). The receptor set was obtained from a man aged 35 to 55 who had been exposed to COVID-19.

The chain employs TRBV30 and TRBJ1-5, with D uncertain. The CDR3 extends over 12 amino acids. The germline V gene encodes CDR1 GTSNPN and CDR2 SVGIG (reference sequence). V lost 4 bases, J lost 3 bases, and 7 bases lay in between. In nucleotides, the CDR3 is TGTGCCTGGACTCGTAACAATCAGCCCCAGCATTTT. As protein: CAWTRNNQPQHF.

The J gene is TRBJ2-7, the V gene TRBV27; perhaps TRBD2 as D (6 bases). CDR1 MNHEY and CDR2 SMNVEV come from the germline V gene (reference sequence). The V end lost 4 bases, the J end lost 2 bases, and 12 bases lay between the germline ends. The CDR3 has 14 residues. The CDR3 DNA reads as TGTGCCAGCAGTTGGCGGGGCAAAACCTACGAGCAGTACTTC. As protein: CASSWRGKTYEQYF.

This chain links TRBV2 with TRBJ1-2, with 8 bases identical to TRBD1. The CDR3 totals 14 residues. Germline values: CDR1 SNHLY, CDR2 FYNNEI. J lost 5 bases, V lost 8 bases, and 10 bases had no gene match. CDR3 bases: TGTGCCAGCTCGTGGGGAGGGACAGGATATGGCTACACCTTC. Translation: CASSWGGTGYGYTF.

The V and J genes are TRBV5-4 and TRBJ2-3; a possible D gene is TRBD1 (6 bases). Per the germline V gene, CDR1 is SGHNT and CDR2 is YYREEE (reference sequence). Deletions cut 5 bases from V and 0 bases from J, with 19 bases between. CDR3 size: 17 residues. CDR3: CASRSLWTASSTDTQYF. The CDR3 coding sequence is TGTGCCAGCAGATCGCTGTGGACAGCGTCTAGCACAGATACGCAGTATTTT.

This clone was recorded only once. The chain recombines TRBV21-1 with TRBJ2-7; the DNA was not used to check the table's D call, TRBD2. TRBV21-1 is a recognized pseudogene. The CDR3 loop spans 14 amino acids. CDR3 protein: CASTRELEAYEQYF. CDR3 nucleotide sequence: TGTGCCAGCACCCGGGAACTCGAGGCTTACGAGCAGTACTTC.

The DNA of the CDR3 is TGTGCCATCAGACAGGGGTCCTACGAGCAGTACTTC. Its translation is CAIRQGSYEQYF. This chain connects TRBV10-3 to TRBJ2-7, with 7 bases aligning to TRBD1. The V gene end was trimmed by 6 bases and the J gene end by 1 base; junction bases not matched to a gene: 0. The V gene's germline CDR1 is ENHRY and CDR2 SYGVKD. This CDR3 has 12 amino acids.

The chain uses TRBV9 and TRBJ2-1, with D possibly being TRBD2 (7 bases). Trimming shortened V by 2 bases and J by 8 bases, and 26 bases separated the two germline ends. This CDR3 has 18 amino acids. Germline CDR1 reads SGDLS; CDR2 reads YYNGEE. CDR3 in amino acids: CASSVGGGGQPLRDEQFF. The CDR3 region has the DNA TGTGCCAGCAGCGTGGGCGGCGGGGGACAACCGCTTCGAGATGAGCAGTTCTTC.

The chain links TRBV6-1 to TRBJ2-7; 14 bases agree with TRBD2. CDR1 MNHNS and CDR2 SASEGT come from the germline V gene. CDR3 length equals 16 residues. After removal of 4 bases from V and 4 bases from J, the junction contained 6 bases not matched to a gene. DNA of the CDR3: TGTGCCAGCAGTGCCGGACTAGCGGGAGGAAGGTACGAGCAGTACTTC. This encodes CASSAGLAGGRYEQYF.

The J gene is TRBJ1-6, the V gene TRBV19; D call uncertain. This CDR3 spans 14 amino acids. The germline V and J ends were trimmed by 1 base and 9 bases, with 10 bases remaining between them. Germline CDR1 is LNHDA and CDR2 is SQIVND (reference sequence). The chain's CDR3 is CASSIGSTGSPLHF. The CDR3 nucleotides read TGTGCCAGTAGTATAGGGAGCACGGGTTCACCCCTCCACTTT.

This chain joins TRBV29-1 and TRBJ1-2; possibly TRBD1 for D (6 bases). Germline CDR1 reads SQVTM; CDR2 reads ANQGSEA. Trimming shortened V by 7 bases and J by 3 bases, and 15 bases separated the two germline ends. The CDR3 contains 13 residues. For the CDR3, the DNA is TGCAGCGCGAGGACAGCTGAGTACTATGGCTACACCTTC. As protein: CSARTAEYYGYTF.

This clone was detected a few times. The gene calls are TRBV6-5 and TRBJ1-6; D is undetermined. CDR3 length equals 14 residues. Germline V lookup: CDR1 MNHEY, CDR2 SVGAGI. V lost 2 bases and J 10 bases, leaving 12 bases between the germline ends. The CDR3 bases are TGTGCCAGCAGTTACACCCGGGGTCGATCACCCCTCCACTTT. Protein product: CASSYTRGRSPLHF.

The chain joins TRBV30 to TRBJ1-3, with D hard to call. Germline V gene data show CDR1 as GTSNPN and CDR2 as SVGIG (reference sequence). V was pared by 1 base and J by 0 bases, with 10 bases between. This CDR3 contains 15 residues. The CDR3, as DNA: TGTGCCTGGAGTGGAGCGGGTGGCTCTGGAAACACCATATATTTT. Translated: CAWSGAGGSGNTIYF. Full variable domain (outside the CDR3, taken from reference TRBV30 and TRBJ1-3): SQTIHQWPATLVQPVGSPLSLECTVEGTSNPNLYWYRQAAGRGLQLLFYSVGIGQISSEVPQNLSASRPQDRQFILSSKKLLLSDSGFYLCAWSGAGGSGNTIYFGEGSWLTVV.

This clone was detected once. The CDR3 bases are TGTGCCGCCAACTCCGGGACAGGGTACTACAATGAGCAGTTCTTC. Protein product: CAANSGTGYYNEQFF. This sequence joins TRBV27 and TRBJ2-1; 9 positions agree with TRBD1. V lost 11 bases and J lost 3; bases outside the gene matches: 11. The CDR3 has 15 residues. Germline lookup yields CDR1 MNHEY and CDR2 SMNVEV (reference sequence).

The chain is built from TRBV19 and TRBJ2-1; 14 bases map to TRBD2. CDR1 and CDR2 (germline): LNHDA, SQIVND (reference sequence). J was trimmed by 1 base and V by 3 bases; bases with no gene match: 5. This CDR3 contains 18 residues. The DNA of the CDR3 is TGTGCCAGTAGTATGGGACTAGCGGGAGTTATATCCTACAATGAGCAGTTCTTC. Its protein is CASSMGLAGVISYNEQFF.

The gene calls are TRBV29-1 and TRBJ2-7, with D possibly TRBD2 on 7 matching bases. Trimming took 6 bases from V and 0 from J, leaving 21 bases between them. The CDR3 extends over 16 amino acids. Germline CDR1 is SQVTM and CDR2 is ANQGSEA. The CDR3 bases are TGCAGCGTGGGGGGGGCCCCCGGTAGTAACTCCTACGAGCAGTACTTC. The encoded protein is CSVGGAPGSNSYEQYF.

This chain links TRBV7-2 with TRBJ1-3; perhaps TRBD1 as D (5 bases). This CDR3 contains 15 residues. The ends were cut back, 1 base at V and 6 bases at J, with 13 bases in the middle. Germline V gene data show CDR1 as SGHTA and CDR2 as FQGNSA. This chain's CDR3 is CASSLEAGLSNTIYF. The CDR3, as DNA: TGTGCCAGCAGCTTAGAGGCAGGGCTGTCAAACACCATATATTTT. The full variable domain, in which reference TRBV7-2 and TRBJ1-3 provide the parts outside the CDR3, is GAGVSQSPSNKVTEKGKDVELRCDPISGHTALYWYRQSLGQGLEFLIYFQGNSAPDKSGLPSDRFSAERTGGSVSTLTIQRTQQEDSAVYLCASSLEAGLSNTIYFGEGSWLTVV.